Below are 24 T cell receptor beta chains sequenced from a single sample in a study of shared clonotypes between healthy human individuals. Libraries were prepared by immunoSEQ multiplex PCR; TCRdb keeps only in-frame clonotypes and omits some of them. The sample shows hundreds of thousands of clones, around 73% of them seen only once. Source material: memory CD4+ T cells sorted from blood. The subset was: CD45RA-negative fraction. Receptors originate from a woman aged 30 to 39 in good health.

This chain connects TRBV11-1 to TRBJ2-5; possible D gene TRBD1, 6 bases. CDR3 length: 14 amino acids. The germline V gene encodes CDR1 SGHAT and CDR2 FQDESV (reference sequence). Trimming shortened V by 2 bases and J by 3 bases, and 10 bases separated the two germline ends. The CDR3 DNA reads TGTGCCAGCAGCTTAAAAGGGACAAAAGAGACCCAGTACTTC. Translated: CASSLKGTKETQYF. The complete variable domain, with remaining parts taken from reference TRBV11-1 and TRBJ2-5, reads EAEVAQSPRYKITEKSQAVAFWCDPISGHATLYWYRQILGQGPELLVQFQDESVVDDSQLPKDRFSAERLKGVDSTLKIQPAELGDSAMYLCASSLKGTKETQYFGPGTRLLVL.

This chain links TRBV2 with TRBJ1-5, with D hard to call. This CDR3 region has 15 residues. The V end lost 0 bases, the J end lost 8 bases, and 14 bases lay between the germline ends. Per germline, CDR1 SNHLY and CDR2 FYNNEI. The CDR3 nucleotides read TGTGCCAGCAGTGAAGCCCTTTTAGGGCCAAAGCCCCAGCATTTT. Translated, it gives CASSEALLGPKPQHF.

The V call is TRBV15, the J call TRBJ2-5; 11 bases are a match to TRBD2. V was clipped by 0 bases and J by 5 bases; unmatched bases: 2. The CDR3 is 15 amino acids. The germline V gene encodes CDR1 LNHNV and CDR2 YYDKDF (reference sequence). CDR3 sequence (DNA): TGTGCCACCAGCAGAGATAGCGGGAGGGCGGAGACCCAGTACTTC. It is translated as CATSRDSGRAETQYF.

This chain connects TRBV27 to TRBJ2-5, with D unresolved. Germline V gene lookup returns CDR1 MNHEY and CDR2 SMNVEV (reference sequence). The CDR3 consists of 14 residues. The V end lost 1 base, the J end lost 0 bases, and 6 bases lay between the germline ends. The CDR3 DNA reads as TGTGCCAGCAGTTTATTCGGGCACCAAGAGACCCAGTACTTC. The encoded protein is CASSLFGHQETQYF.

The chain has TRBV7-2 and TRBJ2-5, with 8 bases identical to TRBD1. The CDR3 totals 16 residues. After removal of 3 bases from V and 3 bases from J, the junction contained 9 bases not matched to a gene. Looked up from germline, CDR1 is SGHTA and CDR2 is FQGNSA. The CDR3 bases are TGTGCCAGCAGCTTCCTTCACGCGGGACAGGAAGAGACCCAGTACTTC. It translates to CASSFLHAGQEETQYF.

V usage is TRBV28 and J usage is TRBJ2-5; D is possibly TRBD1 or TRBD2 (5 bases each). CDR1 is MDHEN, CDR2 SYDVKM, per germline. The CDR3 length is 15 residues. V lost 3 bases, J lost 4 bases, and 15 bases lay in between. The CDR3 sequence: CASSLSGQPLETQYF. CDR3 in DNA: TGTGCCAGCAGTTTGTCGGGGCAGCCGTTAGAGACCCAGTACTTC. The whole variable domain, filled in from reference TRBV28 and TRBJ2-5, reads DVKVTQSSRYLVKRTGEKVFLECVQDMDHENMFWYRQDPGLGLRLIYFSYDVKMKEKGDIPEGYSVSREKKERFSLILESASTNQTSMYLCASSLSGQPLETQYFGPGTRLLVL.

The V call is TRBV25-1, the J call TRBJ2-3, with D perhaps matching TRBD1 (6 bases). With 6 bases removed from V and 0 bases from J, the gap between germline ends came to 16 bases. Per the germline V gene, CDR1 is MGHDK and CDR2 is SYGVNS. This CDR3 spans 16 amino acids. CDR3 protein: CASRKQGVTSTDTQYF. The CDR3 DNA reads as TGTGCCAGCAGGAAACAGGGTGTTACTAGCACAGATACGCAGTATTTT.

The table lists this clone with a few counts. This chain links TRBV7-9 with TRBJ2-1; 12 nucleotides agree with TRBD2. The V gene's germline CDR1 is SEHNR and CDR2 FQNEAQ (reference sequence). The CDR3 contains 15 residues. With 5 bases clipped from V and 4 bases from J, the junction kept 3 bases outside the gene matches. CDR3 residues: CASSKGTSGYNEQFF. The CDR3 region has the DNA TGTGCCAGCAGCAAAGGGACTAGCGGGTACAATGAGCAGTTCTTC.

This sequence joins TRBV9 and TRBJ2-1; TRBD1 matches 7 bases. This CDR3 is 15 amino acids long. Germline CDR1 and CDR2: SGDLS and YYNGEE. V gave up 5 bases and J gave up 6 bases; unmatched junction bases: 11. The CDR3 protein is CASSDTGALVNEQFF. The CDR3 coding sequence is TGTGCCAGCAGTGACACAGGGGCCCTCGTCAATGAGCAGTTCTTC.

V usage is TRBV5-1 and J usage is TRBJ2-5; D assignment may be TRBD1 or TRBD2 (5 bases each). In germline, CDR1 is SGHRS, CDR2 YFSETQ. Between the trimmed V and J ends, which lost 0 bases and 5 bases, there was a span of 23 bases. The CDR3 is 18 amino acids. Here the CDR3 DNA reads TGCGCCAGCAGCTTGGGACTTTCGCGGGCAGGGAAGGAGGAGACCCAGTACTTC. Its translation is CASSLGLSRAGKEETQYF.

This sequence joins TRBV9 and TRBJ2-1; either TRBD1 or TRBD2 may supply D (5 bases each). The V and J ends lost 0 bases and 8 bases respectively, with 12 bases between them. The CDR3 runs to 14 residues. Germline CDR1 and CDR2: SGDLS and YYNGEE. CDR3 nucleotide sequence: TGTGCCAGCAGCGTAGGGGGGAGCAACTATGAGCAGTTCTTC. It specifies CASSVGGSNYEQFF.

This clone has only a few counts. The CDR3 DNA reads TGTGCCAGCACCCTCAGTCCCCAGAACACCGGGGAGCTGTTTTTT. Amino acid sequence: CASTLSPQNTGELFF. The rearrangement uses TRBV11-2 and TRBJ2-2, with unresolved D. The CDR3 sequence is 15 residues long. The V gene's germline CDR1 is SGHAT and CDR2 FQNNGV. V lost 7 bases, J lost 1 base, and 13 bases lay in between.

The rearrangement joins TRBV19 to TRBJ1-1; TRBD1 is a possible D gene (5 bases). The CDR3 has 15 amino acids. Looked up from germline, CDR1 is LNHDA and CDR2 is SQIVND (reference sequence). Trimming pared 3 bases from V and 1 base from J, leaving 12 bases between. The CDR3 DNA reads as TGTGCCAGTAGTATTCGATGGGGGGAGAACACTGAAGCTTTCTTT. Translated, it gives CASSIRWGENTEAFF.

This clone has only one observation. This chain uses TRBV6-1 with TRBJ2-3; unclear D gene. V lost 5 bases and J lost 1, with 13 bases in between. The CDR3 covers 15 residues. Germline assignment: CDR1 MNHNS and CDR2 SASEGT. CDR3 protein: CASSPAPGRTDTQYF. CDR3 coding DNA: TGTGCCAGCAGTCCCGCCCCGGGTCGCACAGATACGCAGTATTTT.

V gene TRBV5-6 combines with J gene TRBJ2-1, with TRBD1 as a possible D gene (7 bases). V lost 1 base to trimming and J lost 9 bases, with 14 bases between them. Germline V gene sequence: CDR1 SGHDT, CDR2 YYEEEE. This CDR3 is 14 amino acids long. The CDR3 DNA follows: TGTGCCAGCAGCTTGACAGGGGTCGGGGGTGAGCAGTTCTTC. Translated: CASSLTGVGGEQFF.

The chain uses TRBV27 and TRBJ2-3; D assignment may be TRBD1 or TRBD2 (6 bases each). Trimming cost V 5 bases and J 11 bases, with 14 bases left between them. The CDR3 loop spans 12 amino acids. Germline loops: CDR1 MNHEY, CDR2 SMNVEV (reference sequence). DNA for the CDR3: TGTGCCAGCAGTGGGGGGCGGTTAAGGCAGTATTTT. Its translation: CASSGGRLRQYF.

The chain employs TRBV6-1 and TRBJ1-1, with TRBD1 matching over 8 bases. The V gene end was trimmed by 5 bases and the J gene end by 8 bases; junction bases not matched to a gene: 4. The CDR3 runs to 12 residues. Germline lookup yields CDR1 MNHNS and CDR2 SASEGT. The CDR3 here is CASSTRTGEAFF. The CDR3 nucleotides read TGTGCCAGCAGTACAAGGACAGGGGAAGCTTTCTTT.

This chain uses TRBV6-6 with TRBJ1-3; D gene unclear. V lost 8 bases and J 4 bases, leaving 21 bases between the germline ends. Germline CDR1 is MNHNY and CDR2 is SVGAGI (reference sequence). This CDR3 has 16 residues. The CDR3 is CASSGAGNVWGNTIYF. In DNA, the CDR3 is TGTGCCAGCTCTGGCGCGGGGAACGTGTGGGGAAACACCATATATTTT.

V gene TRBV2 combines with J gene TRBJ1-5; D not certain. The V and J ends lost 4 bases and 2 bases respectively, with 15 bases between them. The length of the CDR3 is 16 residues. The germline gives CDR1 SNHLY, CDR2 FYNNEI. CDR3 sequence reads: CASSGSRVGGNQPQHF. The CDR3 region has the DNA TGTGCCAGCAGTGGGAGTAGGGTTGGAGGCAATCAGCCCCAGCATTTT.

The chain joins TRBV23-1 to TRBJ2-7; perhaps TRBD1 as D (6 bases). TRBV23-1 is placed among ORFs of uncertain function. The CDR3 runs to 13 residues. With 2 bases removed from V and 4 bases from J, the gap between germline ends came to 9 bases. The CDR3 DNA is TGCGCCAGCAGTCAACCAACAGGGTACGAGCAGTACTTC. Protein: CASSQPTGYEQYF.

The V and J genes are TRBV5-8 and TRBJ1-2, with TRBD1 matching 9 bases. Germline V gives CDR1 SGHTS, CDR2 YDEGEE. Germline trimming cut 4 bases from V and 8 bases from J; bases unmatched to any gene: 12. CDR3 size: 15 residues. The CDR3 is CASSAGTGKLGGYTF. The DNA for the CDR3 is TGTGCCAGCAGCGCCGGGACAGGGAAACTTGGAGGCTACACCTTC.

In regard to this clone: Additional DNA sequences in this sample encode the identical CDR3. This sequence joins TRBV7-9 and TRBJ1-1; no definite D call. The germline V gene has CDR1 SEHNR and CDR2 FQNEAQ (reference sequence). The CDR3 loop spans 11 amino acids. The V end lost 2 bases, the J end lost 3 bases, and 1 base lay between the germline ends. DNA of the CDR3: TGTGCCAGCAGCTTACACACTGAAGCTTTCTTT. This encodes CASSLHTEAFF. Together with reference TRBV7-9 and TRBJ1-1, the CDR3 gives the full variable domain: DTGVSQNPRHKITKRGQNVTFRCDPISEHNRLYWYRQTLGQGPEFLTYFQNEAQLEKSRLLSDRFSAERPKGSFSTLEIQRTEQGDSAMYLCASSLHTEAFFGQGTRLTVV.

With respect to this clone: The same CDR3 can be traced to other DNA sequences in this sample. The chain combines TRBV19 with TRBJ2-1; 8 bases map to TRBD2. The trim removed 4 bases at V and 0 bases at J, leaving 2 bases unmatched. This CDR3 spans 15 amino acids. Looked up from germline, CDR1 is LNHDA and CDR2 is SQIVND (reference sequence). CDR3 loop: CASSKRESSYNEQFF. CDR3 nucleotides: TGTGCCAGTAGTAAGCGGGAGAGCTCCTACAATGAGCAGTTCTTC. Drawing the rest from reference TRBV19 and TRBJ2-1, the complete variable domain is DGGITQSPKYLFRKEGQNVTLSCEQNLNHDAMYWYRQDPGQGLRLIYYSQIVNDFQKGDIAEGYSVSREKKESFPLTVTSAQKNPTAFYLCASSKRESSYNEQFFGPGTRLTVL.

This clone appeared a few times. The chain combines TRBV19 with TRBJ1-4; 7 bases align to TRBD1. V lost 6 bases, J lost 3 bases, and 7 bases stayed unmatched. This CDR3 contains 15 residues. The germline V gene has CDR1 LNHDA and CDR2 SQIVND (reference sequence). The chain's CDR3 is CASRNKGTANEKLFF. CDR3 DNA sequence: TGTGCCAGTAGAAACAAAGGGACAGCTAATGAAAAACTGTTTTTT.